This section outlines one T cell receptor (beta chain) sequence together with its context. Its antigen is still unknown. The CDR3 is 16 amino acids. In germline, CDR1 is DFQATT, CDR2 SNEGSKA (reference sequence). Trimming took 1 base from V and 6 from J, leaving 19 bases between them. A second roughly 7 to 11 cycle PCR used barcoded and J-beta primers. From the 5' RACE reads, TCRdb called clonotypes with MiXCR, one entry per CDR3 protein. The sample contains 850,000 to 1,100,000 distinct CDR3 sequences, roughly two fifths of which appear only once. The data belong to a study of blood T cells in healthy people across ages. Study results and limitations: What prevented conclusive comparison of naive and antigen-experienced cells was that PBMCs were unsorted.

The extraction recovered at least 5 micrograms of total RNA per sample. The source material was blood. This chain links TRBV20-1 with TRBJ2-1; D unclear. The sequence came from a man between 18 and 29 years old in good health. CDR3: CSARGPQVHTFNEQFF. The CDR3 bases are TGCAGTGCTAGAGGCCCCCAGGTTCATACATTCAATGAGCAGTTCTTC.